The present TCR beta chain was sequenced within a study of shared clonotypes between healthy human individuals. It was tens of millions of PBMCs that unsorted samples used for genomic DNA. Germline assignment: CDR1 MNHEY and CDR2 SVGAGI. CDR3 length equals 13 residues. V was pared by 1 base and J by 5 bases, with 5 bases between. Authors' data handling: Filtering of immunoSEQ junctional sequences could not match full-length read filtering. Sequenced by immunoSEQ multiplex PCR; TCRdb stores in-frame clones only, minus some. V and J calls and clone size are given by that table; D and trimming were obtained from the DNA. This table holds approximately 480,000 clones, 60% to 80% found once.

The specimen sequenced was PBMCs. The clonotype was recovered from a woman in her 40s in good health. Some clones in this sample may be carry-over from other donors' samples. The V and J genes are TRBV6-5 and TRBJ2-2; D is unresolved. In nucleotides, the CDR3 is TGTGCCAGCAGTTACTGGGAAACCGGGGAGCTGTTTTTT. Protein sequence: CASSYWETGELFF.